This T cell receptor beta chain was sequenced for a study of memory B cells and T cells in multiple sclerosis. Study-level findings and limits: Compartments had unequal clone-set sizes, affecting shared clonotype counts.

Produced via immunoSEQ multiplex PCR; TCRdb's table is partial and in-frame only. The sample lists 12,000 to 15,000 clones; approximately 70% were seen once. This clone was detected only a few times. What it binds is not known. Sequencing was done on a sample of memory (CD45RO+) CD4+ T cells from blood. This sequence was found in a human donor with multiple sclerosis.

CDR3 residues: CASRDRLLSYEQYF. The CDR3, as DNA: TGTGCCAGTCGGGACAGGCTCCTCTCCTACGAGCAGTACTTC. V and J are TRBV19 and TRBJ2-7, with 8 bases aligning to TRBD1. Germline V gene data show CDR1 as LNHDA and CDR2 as SQIVND (reference sequence). This CDR3 is built from 14 residues. After removal of 8 bases from V and 0 bases from J, the junction contained 6 bases not matched to a gene. Using reference TRBV19 and TRBJ2-7 for the parts outside the CDR3, the full variable domain is DGGITQSPKYLFRKEGQNVTLSCEQNLNHDAMYWYRQDPGQGLRLIYYSQIVNDFQKGDIAEGYSVSREKKESFPLTVTSAQKNPTAFYLCASRDRLLSYEQYFGPGTRLTVT.